This passage covers 19 T cell receptor beta chains from one sample sequenced in a study of CD8+CD57+ T cells in acquired aplastic anemia. The TCR beta profiling, which covered VDJ combination and CDR3 sequence, was carried out using genomic DNA as the template. TCRdb ran MiXCR on the reads and lists one entry per CDR3 protein. The sample lists about 180,000 distinct CDR3 sequences, almost 50% seen once, with over 10% in the top ten. Patients sequenced had flow cytometry evidence of CD8+CD57+ cell expansion. What was sequenced was sorted CD4+, CD8+, or CD8+CD57+ T cells (not recorded which) from PBMCs. These receptors came from a human donor with aplastic anemia.

The chain is built from TRBV4-2 and TRBJ1-2, with D possibly being TRBD1 (5 bases). Germline-derived CDR1 and CDR2 are LGHNA and YNFKEQ. The length of the CDR3 is 17 residues. The ends were cut back, 4 bases at V and 6 bases at J, with 24 bases in the middle. As DNA, the CDR3 is TGTGCCAGCAGCCCGCCGGGGGAGGGCGCTGAGAGGGATGGCTACACCTTC. Protein: CASSPPGEGAERDGYTF.

The table lists this clonotype with many counts. This rearrangement joins TRBV20-1 to TRBJ2-5; TRBD1 or TRBD2 may be the D gene (6 bases each). The CDR3 totals 13 residues. Trimming took off 3 bases at V and 5 bases at J, with 13 bases between the two ends. The germline V gene encodes CDR1 DFQATT and CDR2 SNEGSKA (reference sequence). The CDR3: CSARRGAEETQYF. In DNA, the CDR3 is TGCAGTGCTAGGAGGGGGGCCGAGGAGACCCAGTACTTC.

The chain uses TRBV7-3 and TRBJ2-3; TRBD1 might be the D (6 bases). V dropped 5 bases and J dropped 1 base, with 13 bases sitting between them. The CDR3 spans 15 residues. Germline V lookup: CDR1 SGHTA, CDR2 FQGTGA. The CDR3 loop reads CASSVRGFGTDTQYF. The CDR3 DNA reads as TGTGCCAGCAGCGTCAGGGGATTCGGCACAGATACGCAGTATTTT.

This sequence joins TRBV7-6 and TRBJ1-3; no clear D gene. This CDR3 has 15 amino acids. Trimming pared 1 base from V and 0 bases from J, leaving 7 bases between. Germline CDR1 SGHVS, CDR2 FNYEAQ. In DNA, the CDR3 is TGTGCCAGCAGCTTAGGGCGGAACTCTGGAAACACCATATATTTT. Protein product: CASSLGRNSGNTIYF.

This rearrangement joins TRBV29-1 to TRBJ2-7; perhaps D is TRBD1 or TRBD2 (6 bases each). The germline gives CDR1 SQVTM, CDR2 ANQGSEA. V was pared by 4 bases and J by 6 bases, with 10 bases between. The CDR3 is 11 residues long. The CDR3 sequence: CSVVGGSEQYF. The CDR3 region has the DNA TGCAGCGTTGTGGGGGGCTCCGAGCAGTACTTC.

Regarding this clonotype: Without the conserved terminal phenylalanine or tryptophan, this CDR3 likely stems from a read error. The rearrangement links TRBV4-1 to TRBJ2-5, with 9 positions matching TRBD1. Germline V lookup: CDR1 MGHRA, CDR2 YSYEKL. The V segment lost 6 bases and the J segment 2 bases; nucleotides outside the gene matches: 1. The CDR3 has 13 amino acids. DNA for the CDR3: TGCGCCAGCAGTGGACAGGGGCAAGAGACCCAGTACTCC. It translates to CASSGQGQETQYS.

The chain uses TRBV30 and TRBJ2-3; D might be TRBD2 (5 bases). The germline V and J ends were trimmed by 1 base and 4 bases, with 15 bases remaining between them. Germline CDR1 reads GTSNPN; CDR2 reads SVGIG (reference sequence). The CDR3 contains 15 residues. The CDR3 spells CAWSGGGPRADTQYF. DNA for the CDR3: TGTGCCTGGAGTGGTGGCGGGCCGCGAGCAGATACGCAGTATTTT.

The V gene is TRBV19, the J gene TRBJ2-7; weak D call: TRBD2 (5 bases). The V end lost 3 bases, the J end lost 12 bases, and 21 bases lay between the germline ends. This CDR3 is built from 14 residues. Germline V gives CDR1 LNHDA, CDR2 SQIVND (reference sequence). The CDR3 DNA sequence: TGTGCCAGTAGTATCCGTTCGGGATCGGAATCTGGGTACTTC. It yields the protein CASSIRSGSESGYF.

This chain joins TRBV7-2 and TRBJ2-7; no reliable D call. CDR3 length equals 13 residues. V lost 5 bases, J lost 0 bases, and 8 bases lay in between. Germline CDR1 and CDR2: SGHTA and FQGNSA. This chain's CDR3 is CASSALSSYEQYF. CDR3 nucleotides: TGTGCCAGCAGCGCCCTCAGCTCCTACGAGCAGTACTTC.

The V call is TRBV2, the J call TRBJ2-7, with D perhaps TRBD2 (5 bases). The CDR3 sequence is 14 residues long. Germline CDR1 and CDR2: SNHLY and FYNNEI. The V end lost 5 bases, the J end lost 3 bases, and 14 bases lay between the germline ends. The CDR3 protein is CASSRASRRYEQYF. The DNA of the CDR3 is TGTGCCAGCAGTAGGGCTAGCCGACGCTACGAGCAGTACTTC.

A few counts support this clonotype. The rearrangement joins TRBV7-6 to TRBJ2-7; 9 bases are a match to TRBD1. The CDR3 has 14 residues. The ends lost 5 bases at V and 5 bases at J; junction bases unmatched: 7. Germline V gives CDR1 SGHVS, CDR2 FNYEAQ. Here the CDR3 reads CASSIRDRDHEQYF. CDR3 coding DNA: TGTGCCAGCAGCATCCGGGACAGGGACCACGAGCAGTACTTC.

To note about this clonotype: A junction end diverges from the germline sequence, so it may reflect a read error. The chain couples TRBV3-1 to TRBJ1-6, with TRBD1 matching 8 bases. Germline assignment: CDR1 LGHDT and CDR2 YNNKEL (reference sequence). CDR3 length: 16 amino acids. CDR3 in DNA: TGTGCCAGTAGCCGCCTCGCCCAGGGGGCAAGTTCACCCCTCCACTTT. It encodes CASSRLAQGASSPLHF.

This clonotype was counted between two and nine times. The chain employs TRBV12-3 or TRBV12-4 and TRBJ2-7, with TRBD1 matching 8 bases. CDR3 size: 17 residues. Losses at the gene ends were 3 bases for V and 3 bases for J; bases not matched to a gene: 13. The CDR3 DNA sequence: TGTGCCAGCAGTTTTCTCCAGGGGGCTTTAGACTTCTACGAGCAGTACTTC. Translation gives CASSFLQGALDFYEQYF.

The chain combines TRBV4-2 with TRBJ2-3, with 7 nucleotides matching TRBD1. This CDR3 is built from 18 residues. Per the germline V gene, CDR1 is LGHNA and CDR2 is YNFKEQ. V shed 0 bases, J shed 2 bases, and the junction held 11 bases outside the gene matches. This CDR3 is CASSQEDEAGGHTDTQYF. As DNA, the CDR3 is TGTGCCAGCAGCCAAGAAGACGAGGCAGGGGGTCACACAGATACGCAGTATTTT.

This clonotype is medium-sized in the sample. One junction end does not reproduce the germline sequence, and a read error may be involved. The V and J genes are TRBV5-1 and TRBJ1-1; D perhaps matches TRBD1 (6 bases). The CDR3 is made up of 15 amino acids. Per germline, CDR1 SGHRS and CDR2 YFSETQ. In nucleotides, the CDR3 is TGCGCCAGCAGGTTGGGGGCCAGCATGAACACTGAAGCTTTCTTT. Residues: CASRLGASMNTEAFF.

Many counts were recorded for this clonotype. This chain joins TRBV13 and TRBJ2-7; D may be TRBD2 (6 bases). Germline V gene sequence: CDR1 PRHDT, CDR2 FYEKMQ (reference sequence). The germline V and J ends were trimmed by 4 bases and 3 bases, with 16 bases remaining between them. The CDR3 sequence is 15 residues long. The CDR3 DNA is TGTGCCAGCAGCTCCCGACTAGTAGGAGTCTACGAGCAGTACTTC. This sequence encodes CASSSRLVGVYEQYF.

This clonotype was counted at least ten times. This rearrangement joins TRBV9 to TRBJ1-6, with 7 nucleotides matching TRBD1. This CDR3 spans 19 amino acids. The junction had 13 bases not matched to a gene; V was cut back by 4 bases and J by 0 bases. CDR1 is SGDLS and CDR2 is YYNGEE in the germline V gene. The CDR3 region has the DNA TGTGCCAGCAGCCCTGACAGGGCCGCCCAGCTCTCCTATAATTCACCCCTCCACTTT. It yields the protein CASSPDRAAQLSYNSPLHF.

The count of this clonotype is one. The junction departs from the called germline gene at one end, perhaps through a read error. The J gene is TRBJ1-5, the V gene TRBV7-9; D is uncertain. The CDR3 sequence is 13 residues long. Germline lookup yields CDR1 SEHNR and CDR2 FQNEAQ (reference sequence). For the CDR3, the DNA is TGTGCCAGCAGCTTAGCGCCGAATCGGCCCCAGCATTTT. Its protein is CASSLAPNRPQHF. The complete variable domain, with remaining parts taken from reference TRBV7-9 and TRBJ1-5, reads DTGVSQNPRHKITKRGQNVTFRCDPISEHNRLYWYRQTLGQGPEFLTYFQNEAQLEKSRLLSDRFSAERPKGSFSTLEIQRTEQGDSAMYLCASSLAPNRPQHFGDGTRLSIL.

Of note for this clonotype: The conserved phenylalanine or tryptophan is not found at the CDR3 terminus, so this likely reflects a read error. The J gene is TRBJ2-1, the V gene TRBV2; 7 nucleotides align to TRBD2. Germline-derived CDR1 and CDR2 are SNHLY and FYNNEI. After removal of 4 bases from V and 6 bases from J, the junction contained 6 bases not matched to a gene. The CDR3 has 14 amino acids. In DNA form, the CDR3 reads TGTGCCAGCAGTGGGACTAGGTCGTTCAATGAGCAGTTCTCC. Protein product: CASSGTRSFNEQFS.